What follows are 20 T cell receptor beta chains derived from one specimen sequenced in a study of radiotherapy plus CTLA-4 blockade in lung cancer. The table came from immunoSEQ multiplex PCR; TCRdb's copy has only in-frame clones and leaves some out. The sample has 45,000 or so clones; approximately 70% are singletons. Specimen: peripheral blood, collected from a patient treated with radiotherapy plus ipilimumab. The receptor source for this set is a human donor with non-small cell lung cancer who had a complete response to radiotherapy plus ipilimumab.

This clone came up a few times. V and J are TRBV18 and TRBJ1-2, with 9 bases aligning to TRBD1. CDR1 is KGHSH and CDR2 is LQKENI in the germline V gene. The ends lost 5 bases at V and 4 bases at J; junction bases unmatched: 5. The CDR3 spans 14 residues. The CDR3 is CASSAGQGVYGYTF. CDR3 coding DNA: TGTGCCAGCTCAGCGGGACAGGGTGTCTATGGCTACACCTTC.

The chain joins TRBV6-5 to TRBJ2-5; 7 positions match TRBD2. The V and J ends lost 6 bases and 11 bases, in that order; junction bases with no gene match: 15. This CDR3 is 14 amino acids long. Germline assignment: CDR1 MNHEY and CDR2 SVGAGI. In nucleotides, the CDR3 is TGTGCCAGCAGCTACGGGGCCCTCTCGCGGGAGCAGTACTTC. Translating gives CASSYGALSREQYF.

The gene calls are TRBV25-1 and TRBJ2-2; 7 nucleotides line up with TRBD1. CDR3 size: 15 residues. Germline V gene sequence: CDR1 MGHDK, CDR2 SYGVNS. V lost 7 bases and J lost 3; bases outside the gene matches: 8. CDR3 sequence: CASTDWDSYTGELFF. The CDR3 DNA sequence: TGTGCCAGCACCGACTGGGACAGTTACACCGGGGAGCTGTTTTTT.

The gene calls are TRBV11-2 and TRBJ2-1; the match to TRBD1 covers 8 bases. Trimming took 5 bases from V and 8 from J; bases not matched to a gene: 8. Germline V lookup: CDR1 SGHAT, CDR2 FQNNGV. The length of the CDR3 is 14 residues. The CDR3: CASSPNQGAYEQFF. CDR3 in DNA: TGTGCCAGCAGCCCTAATCAGGGGGCGTATGAGCAGTTCTTC.

DNA of the CDR3: TGTGCCAGCAGCCTTACAGGGGGTGTAAACACTGAAGCTTTCTTT. Translating it yields CASSLTGGVNTEAFF. This chain uses TRBV9 with TRBJ1-1; 8 bases map to TRBD1. This CDR3 spans 15 amino acids. Trimming removed 4 bases from V and 2 bases from J; junction bases left unmatched: 7. From germline, CDR1 is SGDLS and CDR2 YYNGEE.

J is TRBJ1-4 and V is TRBV7-8; 8 bases agree with TRBD1. Per the germline V gene, CDR1 is SGHVS and CDR2 is FQNEAQ. This CDR3 contains 11 residues. V was clipped by 5 bases and J by 12 bases; unmatched bases: 2. The CDR3 loop reads CASSPDRELFF. The CDR3 DNA follows: TGTGCCAGCAGCCCGGACAGGGAACTGTTTTTT.

The rearrangement uses TRBV5-4 and TRBJ2-2, with 10 bases lining up with TRBD1. The V segment lost 10 bases and the J segment 6 bases; nucleotides outside the gene matches: 6. CDR3 length: 13 residues. Germline V CDR1 and CDR2: SGHNT, YYREEE (reference sequence). The CDR3 protein is CAVRTGGSGELFF. CDR3 nucleotides: TGTGCCGTACGGACAGGGGGATCCGGGGAGCTGTTTTTT.

CDR3 bases: TGTGCCAGCAGCGTAGTGCCAAGGGGAGAGACCCAGTACTTC. The encoded protein is CASSVVPRGETQYF. V is TRBV9 and J is TRBJ2-5, with a tentative D call TRBD1 (5 bases). CDR1 and CDR2 from the germline V gene are SGDLS and YYNGEE. Deletions cut 0 bases from V and 4 bases from J, with 10 bases between. The CDR3 contains 14 residues.

This chain uses TRBV5-6 with TRBJ1-1; no reliable D call. Trimming left V 4 bases short and J 0 bases short, with 13 bases between. Germline CDR1 reads SGHDT; CDR2 reads YYEEEE. The CDR3 has 15 amino acids. CDR3 sequence: CASSPMSPMNTEAFF. CDR3 in DNA: TGTGCCAGCAGCCCAATGAGCCCCATGAACACTGAAGCTTTCTTT.

There are a few counts of this clone. V usage is TRBV18 and J usage is TRBJ1-2, with D maybe TRBD1 (5 bases). CDR3 size: 14 residues. V lost 0 bases, J lost 2 bases, and 7 bases lay in between. Looked up from germline, CDR1 is KGHSH and CDR2 is LQKENI. In nucleotides, the CDR3 is TGTGCCAGCTCACCACCGGCAGGGAACTATGGCTACACCTTC. As protein: CASSPPAGNYGYTF.

The V call is TRBV19, the J call TRBJ2-2; TRBD1 agrees at 10 bases. The trim removed 6 bases at V and 6 bases at J, leaving 10 bases unmatched. Germline loops: CDR1 LNHDA, CDR2 SQIVND (reference sequence). This CDR3 contains 16 residues. The CDR3 nucleotides are TGTGCCAGTAGGGAGGGTGACAGGGGGCGAGCCGGGGAGCTGTTTTTT. This gives the protein CASREGDRGRAGELFF.

The gene calls are TRBV12-5 and TRBJ1-1; the D gene is possibly TRBD1 (5 bases). Trimming took off 4 bases at V and 4 bases at J, with 13 bases between the two ends. The germline V gene encodes CDR1 LGHNT and CDR2 FRNRAP. The length of the CDR3 is 14 residues. The CDR3 coding sequence is TGTGCTAGTGGTTCAGACAGCTCTGTCACTGAAGCTTTCTTT. Its protein is CASGSDSSVTEAFF.

This clone has only a few counts. CDR3 DNA sequence: TGTGCCAGCAGTGGAACACGACAGGGGGTCTACGAGCAGTACTTC. Protein sequence: CASSGTRQGVYEQYF. The genes are TRBV27 and TRBJ2-7; 9 bases fit TRBD1. Germline V gives CDR1 MNHEY, CDR2 SMNVEV (reference sequence). Germline trimming cut 5 bases from V and 3 bases from J; bases unmatched to any gene: 8. The CDR3 runs 15 residues.

The CDR3 DNA follows: TGTGCCTGGCTTACTAGCGGGGGGGCCTCGCAGTATTTT. Its protein product is CAWLTSGGASQYF. The chain couples TRBV30 to TRBJ2-3; 13 bases match TRBD2. This CDR3 is 13 amino acids long. Trimming at V came to 5 bases and at J to 10 bases, leaving 6 bases not matched to a gene. Germline CDR1 and CDR2: GTSNPN and SVGIG (reference sequence).

The chain couples TRBV29-1 to TRBJ2-2; 7 nucleotides match TRBD1. Germline V gives CDR1 SQVTM, CDR2 ANQGSEA. This CDR3 spans 15 amino acids. Trimming removed 3 bases from V and 4 bases from J; junction bases left unmatched: 8. The CDR3 sequence: CSVEGDSLFTGELFF. The CDR3 bases are TGCAGCGTTGAGGGGGACAGCCTATTCACCGGGGAGCTGTTTTTT.

The V gene is TRBV7-9, the J gene TRBJ2-5, with 12 nucleotides matching TRBD2. This CDR3 is 15 amino acids long. Losses at the gene ends were 5 bases for V and 2 bases for J; bases not matched to a gene: 3. The germline V gene encodes CDR1 SEHNR and CDR2 FQNEAQ (reference sequence). The chain's CDR3 is CASSLGLAGQETQYF. CDR3 nucleotide sequence: TGTGCCAGCAGCCTAGGACTAGCGGGGCAAGAGACCCAGTACTTC.

The J gene is TRBJ2-1, the V gene TRBV7-9, with a tentative D call TRBD2 (6 bases). Germline V lookup: CDR1 SEHNR, CDR2 FQNEAQ (reference sequence). Between the trimmed V and J ends, which lost 7 bases and 7 bases, there was a span of 20 bases. This CDR3 has 15 residues. CDR3 residues: CASNTKGGAGNEQFF. CDR3 DNA sequence: TGTGCCAGCAACACGAAGGGCGGGGCCGGGAATGAGCAGTTCTTC.

The chain links TRBV5-1 to TRBJ2-2; 11 bases are shared with TRBD2. From germline, CDR1 is SGHRS and CDR2 YFSETQ. The junction had 3 bases not matched to a gene; V was cut back by 5 bases and J by 6 bases. There are 14 residues in the CDR3. The CDR3 bases are TGCGCCAGCAGACTAGCGGGGGTTCCCGGGGAGCTGTTTTTT. Translating it yields CASRLAGVPGELFF.

This chain connects TRBV18 to TRBJ2-7, with 8 bases identical to TRBD1. V lost 1 base to trimming and J lost 4 bases; unmatched junction nucleotides: 3. This CDR3 spans 14 amino acids. Germline assignment: CDR1 KGHSH and CDR2 LQKENI. CDR3 coding DNA: TGTGCCAGCTCACCACGGGACAGGAGTTACGAGCAGTACTTC. Translated, it gives CASSPRDRSYEQYF.

This chain connects TRBV30 to TRBJ2-3; the D is unclear. The CDR3 sequence is 12 residues long. Germline lookup yields CDR1 GTSNPN and CDR2 SVGIG (reference sequence). The V end lost 1 base, the J end lost 7 bases, and 9 bases lay between the germline ends. The CDR3 nucleotides are TGTGCCTGGAGTGCCGGAGCAAATACGCAGTATTTT. It codes for CAWSAGANTQYF.